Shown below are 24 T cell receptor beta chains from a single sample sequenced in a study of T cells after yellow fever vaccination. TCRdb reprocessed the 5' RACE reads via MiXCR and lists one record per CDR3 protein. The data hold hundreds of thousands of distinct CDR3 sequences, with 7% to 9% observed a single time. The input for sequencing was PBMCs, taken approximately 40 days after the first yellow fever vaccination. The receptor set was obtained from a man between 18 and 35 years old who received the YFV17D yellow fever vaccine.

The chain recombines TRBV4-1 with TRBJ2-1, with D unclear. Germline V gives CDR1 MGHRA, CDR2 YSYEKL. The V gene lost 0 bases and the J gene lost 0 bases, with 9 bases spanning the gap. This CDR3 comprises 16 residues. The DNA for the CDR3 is TGCGCCAGCAGCCAAGAAGGGTCCCCCTCCTACAATGAGCAGTTCTTC. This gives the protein CASSQEGSPSYNEQFF.

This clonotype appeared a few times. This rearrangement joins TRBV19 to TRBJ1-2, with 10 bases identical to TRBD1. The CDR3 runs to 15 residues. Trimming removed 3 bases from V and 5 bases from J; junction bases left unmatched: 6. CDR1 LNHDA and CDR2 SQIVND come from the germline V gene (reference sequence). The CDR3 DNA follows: TGTGCCAGTAGTATCTGGACAGGGGGAGGTTATGGCTACACCTTC. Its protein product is CASSIWTGGGYGYTF.

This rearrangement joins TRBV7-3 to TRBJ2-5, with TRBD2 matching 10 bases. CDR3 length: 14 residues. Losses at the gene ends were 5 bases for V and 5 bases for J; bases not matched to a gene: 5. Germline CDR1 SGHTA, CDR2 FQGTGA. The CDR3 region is CASSPGLAKETQYF. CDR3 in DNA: TGTGCCAGCAGCCCGGGACTAGCGAAGGAGACCCAGTACTTC.

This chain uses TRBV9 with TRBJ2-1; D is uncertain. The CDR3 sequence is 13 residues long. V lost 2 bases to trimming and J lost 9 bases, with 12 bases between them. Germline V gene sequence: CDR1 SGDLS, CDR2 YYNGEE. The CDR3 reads CASSVPAVGEQFF. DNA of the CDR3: TGTGCCAGCAGCGTCCCGGCCGTGGGTGAGCAGTTCTTC.

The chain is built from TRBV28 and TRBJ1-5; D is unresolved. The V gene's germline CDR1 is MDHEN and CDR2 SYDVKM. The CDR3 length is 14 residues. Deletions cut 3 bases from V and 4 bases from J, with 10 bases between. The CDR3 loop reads CASSLWQLNQPQHF. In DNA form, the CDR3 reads TGTGCCAGCAGTTTGTGGCAGCTTAATCAGCCCCAGCATTTT.

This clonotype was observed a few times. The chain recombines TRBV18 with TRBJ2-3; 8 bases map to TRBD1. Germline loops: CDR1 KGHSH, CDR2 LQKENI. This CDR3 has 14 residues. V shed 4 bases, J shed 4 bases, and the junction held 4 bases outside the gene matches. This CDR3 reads CASSRTQGADTQYF. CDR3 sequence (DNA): TGTGCCAGCTCACGCACACAGGGGGCAGATACGCAGTATTTT.

CDR3: CASSLAGGHETQYF. CDR3 DNA sequence: TGTGCCAGCAGCTTAGCAGGGGGCCACGAGACCCAGTACTTC. V gene TRBV7-9 combines with J gene TRBJ2-5; 7 bases map to TRBD1. The V segment lost 0 bases and the J segment 5 bases; nucleotides outside the gene matches: 3. Germline assignment: CDR1 SEHNR and CDR2 FQNEAQ (reference sequence). The CDR3 contains 14 residues.

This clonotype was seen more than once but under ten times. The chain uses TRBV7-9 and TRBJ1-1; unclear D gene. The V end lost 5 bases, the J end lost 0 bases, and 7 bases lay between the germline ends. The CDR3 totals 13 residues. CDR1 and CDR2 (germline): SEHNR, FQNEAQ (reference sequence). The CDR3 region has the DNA TGTGCCAGCAGCGCGGCGGTGAACACTGAAGCTTTCTTT. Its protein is CASSAAVNTEAFF.

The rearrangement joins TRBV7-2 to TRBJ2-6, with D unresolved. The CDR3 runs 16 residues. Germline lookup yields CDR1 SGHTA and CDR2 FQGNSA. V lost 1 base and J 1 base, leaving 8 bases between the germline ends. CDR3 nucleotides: TGTGCCAGCAGCTTAGTGGTCTCATCTGGGGCCAACGTCCTGACTTTC. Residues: CASSLVVSSGANVLTF.

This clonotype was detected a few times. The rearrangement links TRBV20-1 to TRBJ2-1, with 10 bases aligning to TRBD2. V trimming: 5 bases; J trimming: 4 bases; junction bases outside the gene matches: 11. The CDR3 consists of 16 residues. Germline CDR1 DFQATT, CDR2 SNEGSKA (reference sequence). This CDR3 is CSAASLSGGQYNEQFF. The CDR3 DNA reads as TGCAGTGCTGCTTCGCTTAGCGGGGGGCAATACAATGAGCAGTTCTTC.

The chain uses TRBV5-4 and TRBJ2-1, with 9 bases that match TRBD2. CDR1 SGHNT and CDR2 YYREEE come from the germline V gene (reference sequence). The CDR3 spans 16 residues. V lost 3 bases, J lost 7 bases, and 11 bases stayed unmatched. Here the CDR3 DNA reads TGTGCCAGCAGCTCGCGGGGGGGCAATGTGAAAAATGAGCAGTTCTTC. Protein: CASSSRGGNVKNEQFF. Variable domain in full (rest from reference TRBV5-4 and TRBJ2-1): ETGVTQSPTHLIKTRGQQVTLRCSSQSGHNTVSWYQQALGQGPQFIFQYYREEENGRGNFPPRFSGLQFPNYSSELNVNALELDDSALYLCASSSRGGNVKNEQFFGPGTRLTVL.

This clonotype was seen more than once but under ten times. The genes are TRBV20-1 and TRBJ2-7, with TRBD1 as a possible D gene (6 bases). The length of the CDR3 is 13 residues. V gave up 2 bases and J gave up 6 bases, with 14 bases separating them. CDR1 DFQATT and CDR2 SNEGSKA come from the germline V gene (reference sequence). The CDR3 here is CSARKDRLGEQYF. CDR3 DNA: TGCAGTGCTAGAAAGGACAGACTGGGCGAGCAGTACTTC.

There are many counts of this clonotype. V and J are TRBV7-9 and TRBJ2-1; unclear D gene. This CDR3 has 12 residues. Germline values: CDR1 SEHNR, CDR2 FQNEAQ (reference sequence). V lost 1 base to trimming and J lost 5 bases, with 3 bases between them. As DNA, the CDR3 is TGTGCCAGCAGCTTAGATCACAATGAGCAGTTCTTC. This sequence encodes CASSLDHNEQFF.

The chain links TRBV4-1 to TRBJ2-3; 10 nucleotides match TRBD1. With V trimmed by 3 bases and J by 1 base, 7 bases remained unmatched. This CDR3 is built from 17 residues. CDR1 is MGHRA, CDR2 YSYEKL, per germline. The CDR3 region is CASSHERGTGGTDTQYF. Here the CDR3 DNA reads TGCGCCAGCAGCCACGAGAGAGGGACAGGGGGCACAGATACGCAGTATTTT.

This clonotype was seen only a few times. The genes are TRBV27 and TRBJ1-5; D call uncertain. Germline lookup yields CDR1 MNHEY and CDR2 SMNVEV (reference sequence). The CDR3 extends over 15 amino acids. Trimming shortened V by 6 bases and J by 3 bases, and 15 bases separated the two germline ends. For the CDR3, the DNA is TGTGCCAGCAGCCTAAACTCCGGATTCAATCAGCCCCAGCATTTT. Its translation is CASSLNSGFNQPQHF.

The CDR3 here is CASSKLNSPLHF. CDR3 DNA: TGTGCCAGCTCTAAGCTTAATTCACCCCTCCACTTT. The chain combines TRBV28 with TRBJ1-6, with D unclear. The CDR3 has 12 residues. CDR1 and CDR2 from the germline V gene are MDHEN and SYDVKM. Trimming removed 8 bases at V and 6 bases at J, with 8 bases between.

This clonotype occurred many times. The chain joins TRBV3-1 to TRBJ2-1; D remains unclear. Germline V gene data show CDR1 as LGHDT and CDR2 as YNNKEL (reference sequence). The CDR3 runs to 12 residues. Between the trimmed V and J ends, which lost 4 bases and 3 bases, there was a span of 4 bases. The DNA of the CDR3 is TGTGCCAGCAGCCCGCGCTACAATGAGCAGTTCTTC. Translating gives CASSPRYNEQFF.

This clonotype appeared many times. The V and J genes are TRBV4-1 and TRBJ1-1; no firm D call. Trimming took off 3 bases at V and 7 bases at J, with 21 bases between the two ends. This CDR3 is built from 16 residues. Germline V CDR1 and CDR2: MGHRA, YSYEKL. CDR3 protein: CASSHSLPRREDEAFF. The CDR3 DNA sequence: TGCGCCAGCAGCCACTCCCTCCCAAGGAGGGAGGATGAAGCTTTCTTT.

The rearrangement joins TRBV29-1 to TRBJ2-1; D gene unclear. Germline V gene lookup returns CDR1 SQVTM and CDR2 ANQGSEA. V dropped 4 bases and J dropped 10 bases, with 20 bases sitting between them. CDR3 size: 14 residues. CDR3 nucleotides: TGCAGCGTTGTTGAGACCCGGGTCCCTTGGGAGCAGTTCTTC. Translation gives CSVVETRVPWEQFF.

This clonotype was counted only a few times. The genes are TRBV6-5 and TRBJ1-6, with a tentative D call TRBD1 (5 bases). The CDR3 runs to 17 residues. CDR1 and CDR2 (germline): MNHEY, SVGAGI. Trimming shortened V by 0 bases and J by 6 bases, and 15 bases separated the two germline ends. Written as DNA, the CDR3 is TGTGCCAGCAGTTACTCAGGCTTCCGGGGGTCTAATTCACCCCTCCACTTT. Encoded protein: CASSYSGFRGSNSPLHF.

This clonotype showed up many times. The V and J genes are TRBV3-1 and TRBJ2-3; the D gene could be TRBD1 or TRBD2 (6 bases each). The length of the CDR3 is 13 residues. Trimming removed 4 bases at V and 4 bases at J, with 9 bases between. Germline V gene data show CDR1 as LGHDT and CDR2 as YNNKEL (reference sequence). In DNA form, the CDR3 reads TGTGCCAGCAGCCCAAGGGGGGCAGATACGCAGTATTTT. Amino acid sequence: CASSPRGADTQYF.

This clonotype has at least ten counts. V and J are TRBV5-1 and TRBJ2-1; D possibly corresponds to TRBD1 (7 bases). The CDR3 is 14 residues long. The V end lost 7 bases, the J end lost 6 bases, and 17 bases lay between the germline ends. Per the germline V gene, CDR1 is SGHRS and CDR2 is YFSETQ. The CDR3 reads CASEDRRASNEQFF. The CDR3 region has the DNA TGCGCCAGCGAGGACAGGAGGGCCAGCAATGAGCAGTTCTTC.

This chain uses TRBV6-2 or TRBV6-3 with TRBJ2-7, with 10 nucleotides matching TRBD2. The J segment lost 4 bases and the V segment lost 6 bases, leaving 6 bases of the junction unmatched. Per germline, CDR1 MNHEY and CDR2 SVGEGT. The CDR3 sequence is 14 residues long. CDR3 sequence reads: CASRPGTSDYEQYV. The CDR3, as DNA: TGTGCCAGCAGGCCTGGGACTAGCGATTACGAGCAGTACGTC.

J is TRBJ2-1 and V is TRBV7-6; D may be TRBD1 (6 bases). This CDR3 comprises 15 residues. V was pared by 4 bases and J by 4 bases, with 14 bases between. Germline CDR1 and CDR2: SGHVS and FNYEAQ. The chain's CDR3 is CASSSDSVLYNEQFF. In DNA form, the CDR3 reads TGTGCCAGCAGCTCGGACAGTGTCCTTTACAATGAGCAGTTCTTC.